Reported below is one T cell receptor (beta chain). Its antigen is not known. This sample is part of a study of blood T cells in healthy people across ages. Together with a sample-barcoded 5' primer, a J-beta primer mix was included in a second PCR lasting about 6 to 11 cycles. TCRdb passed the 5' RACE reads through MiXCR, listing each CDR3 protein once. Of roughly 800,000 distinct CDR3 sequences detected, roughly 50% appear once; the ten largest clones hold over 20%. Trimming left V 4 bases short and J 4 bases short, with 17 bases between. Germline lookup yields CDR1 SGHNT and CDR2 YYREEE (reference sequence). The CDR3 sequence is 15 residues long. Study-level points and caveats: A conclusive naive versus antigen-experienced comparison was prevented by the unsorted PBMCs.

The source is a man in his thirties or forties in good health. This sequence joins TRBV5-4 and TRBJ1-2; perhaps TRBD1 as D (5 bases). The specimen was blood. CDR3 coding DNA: TGTGCCAGCAGCCCGCCCGAGACAGCCATCTATGGCTACACCTTC. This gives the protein CASSPPETAIYGYTF.